One and the same sample provided the 13 T cell receptor beta chains below, sequenced in a study of post-analysis software for immune sequencing data. Study-wide findings and caveats: Roughly five TRBV segments were significantly more frequent in patients than in controls. TRBV5-6, TRBV5-1 and TRBV20-1 were among these segments.

Unique molecular identifiers tagged the TCR beta cDNA libraries. TCRdb ran MiXCR on the PCR reads and lists one entry per CDR3 protein. The sample gives fewer than 600,000 distinct CDR3 sequences, roughly 45% of which show up once; 9% to 13% is in the top ten. Their cognate antigens are unknown. The sequencing input was blood. These receptors originate from a girl between 5 and 17 years old with multiple sclerosis.

This clonotype was seen ten or more times. The chain has TRBV6-2 or TRBV6-3 and TRBJ2-1; TRBD2 matches 8 bases. V was pared by 1 base and J by 9 bases, with 5 bases of the junction left unmatched. The CDR3 sequence is 14 residues long. Looked up from germline, CDR1 is MNHEY and CDR2 is SVGEGT. The CDR3: CASSYLSGSGEQFF. DNA of the CDR3: TGTGCCAGCAGTTACTTAAGCGGGAGCGGTGAGCAGTTCTTC.

This clonotype was seen more than once but under ten times. The chain links TRBV7-2 to TRBJ2-1; TRBD2 matches at 12 bases. CDR3 size: 16 residues. CDR1 and CDR2 (germline): SGHTA, FQGNSA. V shed 4 bases, J shed 4 bases, and the junction held 5 bases outside the gene matches. CDR3 DNA sequence: TGTGCCAGCAGCTCACTAGCGGGAGGTATATACAATGAGCAGTTCTTC. Its protein is CASSSLAGGIYNEQFF.

CDR3 region: CASTLTGGGYQPQHF. As DNA, the CDR3 is TGTGCCAGCACCCTGACAGGGGGCGGGTATCAGCCCCAGCATTTT. This chain joins TRBV6-2 or TRBV6-3 and TRBJ1-5; TRBD1 matches at 10 bases. V lost 7 bases to trimming and J lost 5 bases; unmatched junction nucleotides: 8. This CDR3 comprises 15 residues. Germline V gene sequence: CDR1 MNHEY, CDR2 SVGEGT.

The rearrangement links TRBV28 to TRBJ2-3; a weak D match, TRBD1 (6 bases). V lost 10 bases and J lost 4, with 24 bases in between. Germline V gene sequence: CDR1 MDHEN, CDR2 SYDVKM. CDR3 length: 16 residues. The CDR3 protein is CATEPAGQNSPDTQYF. Written as DNA, the CDR3 is TGTGCCACCGAACCTGCAGGACAGAACAGCCCAGATACGCAGTATTTT.

CDR3 region: CASSSYDGYGYTF. The DNA for the CDR3 is TGTGCCAGCAGTTCATACGACGGCTATGGCTACACCTTC. This rearrangement joins TRBV12-3 or TRBV12-4 to TRBJ1-2; D not resolved. The length of the CDR3 is 13 residues. The V and J ends lost 4 bases and 4 bases respectively, with 10 bases between them.

There are many counts of this clonotype. This chain uses TRBV7-9 with TRBJ2-1, with D perhaps matching TRBD2 (5 bases). This CDR3 is 12 amino acids long. Between the trimmed V and J ends, which lost 1 base and 11 bases, there was a span of 9 bases. Germline V gives CDR1 SEHNR, CDR2 FQNEAQ (reference sequence). CDR3 nucleotide sequence: TGTGCCAGCAGCTTAGGGTCTAGCAAGCAGTTCTTC. Its translation: CASSLGSSKQFF.

With regard to this clonotype: Germline and junction disagree at one end, which may indicate a read error. This chain uses TRBV12-3 or TRBV12-4 with TRBJ2-6, with TRBD1 identical over 11 bases. This CDR3 has 15 amino acids. The CDR3 sequence: CASRSSGTGGNVLTF. As DNA, the CDR3 is TGTGCCAGCAGATCTTCCGGGACAGGGGGCAACGTCCTGACTTTC.

The rearrangement uses TRBV6-6 and TRBJ2-4; 14 bases line up with TRBD2. From germline, CDR1 is MNHNY and CDR2 SVGAGI (reference sequence). V dropped 6 bases and J dropped 15; count of bases not matched to a gene: 7. The CDR3 runs to 13 residues. The CDR3 reads CASRATSGRAGYF. CDR3 DNA: TGTGCCAGCAGAGCGACTAGCGGGAGGGCCGGGTACTTC.

In its sample, this clonotype was seen a few times. V and J are TRBV9 and TRBJ1-2; possibly TRBD1 for D (5 bases). The V gene lost 3 bases and the J gene lost 4 bases, with 16 bases spanning the gap. The CDR3 sequence is 15 residues long. Germline assignment: CDR1 SGDLS and CDR2 YYNGEE. CDR3 sequence: CASSENRDFLYGYTF. The DNA for the CDR3 is TGTGCCAGCAGCGAAAATCGGGACTTCCTCTATGGCTACACCTTC. Based on the CDR3 plus reference TRBV9 and TRBJ1-2, the full variable domain is DSGVTQTPKHLITATGQRVTLRCSPRSGDLSVYWYQQSLDQGLQFLIQYYNGEERAKGNILERFSAQQFPDLHSELNLSSLELGDSALYFCASSENRDFLYGYTFGSGTRLTVV.

This clonotype occurred a few times. The chain combines TRBV20-1 with TRBJ2-5; 13 nucleotides align to TRBD2. V shed 6 bases and J 5 bases; nucleotides not matched to a gene: 12. The CDR3 runs to 16 residues. Germline values: CDR1 DFQATT, CDR2 SNEGSKA (reference sequence). CDR3 DNA sequence: TGCAGTGCGGGGACTAGCGGGAAGTTGCGTTGGGAGACCCAGTACTTC. Protein product: CSAGTSGKLRWETQYF.

The chain is built from TRBV7-2 and TRBJ2-3, with 13 positions matching TRBD2. After removal of 3 bases from V and 6 bases from J, the junction contained 3 bases not matched to a gene. The CDR3 is 15 residues long. Per the germline V gene, CDR1 is SGHTA and CDR2 is FQGNSA. In DNA form, the CDR3 reads TGTGCCAGCAGCTTCACTAGCGGGAGGGGGGATACGCAGTATTTT. The encoded protein is CASSFTSGRGDTQYF.

This clonotype was counted a few times. The chain uses TRBV10-3 and TRBJ1-2; 7 bases are shared with TRBD1. The CDR3 runs 14 residues. The V and J ends lost 6 bases and 1 base, in that order; junction bases with no gene match: 5. Per germline, CDR1 ENHRY and CDR2 SYGVKD. Here the CDR3 reads CAISRQGVNYGYTF. CDR3 coding DNA: TGTGCCATCAGCAGACAGGGAGTTAACTATGGCTACACCTTC.

The J gene is TRBJ2-7, the V gene TRBV4-2; 9 bases are shared with TRBD2. The CDR3 has 16 amino acids. After removal of 1 base from V and 3 bases from J, the junction contained 7 bases not matched to a gene. CDR1 and CDR2 (germline): LGHNA, YNFKEQ. The CDR3 here is CASSQGPSGDLYEQYF. The CDR3 region has the DNA TGTGCCAGCAGCCAAGGTCCTAGCGGGGACCTCTACGAGCAGTACTTC.